This paragraph reports one TCR beta chain. The antigen is unknown. This sample stems from a study of shared clonotypes between healthy human individuals. The study, taken as a whole, reports: When compared with the clonotypes that were shared by all four sorted-subset donors, the non-shared clonotypes turned out to have lower generation probabilities. Sorted-subset sequencing was shown by rarefaction to be incomplete despite large depth.

Germline CDR1 reads MGHRA; CDR2 reads YSYEKL. The CDR3 contains 15 residues. With 4 bases removed from V and 4 bases from J, the gap between germline ends came to 16 bases. Each subset's genomic DNA was shared equally among a number of immunoSEQ plates. Clones were sequenced by immunoSEQ multiplex PCR, and TCRdb holds only the in-frame ones, with some missing. The table shows 2 million to 2.5 million clones, with just under 95% occurring only once. V usage is TRBV4-1 and J usage is TRBJ1-2, with D tentatively TRBD1 (6 bases). This TCR came from a man between 18 and 35 years old in good health. Some clones in this sample may be carry-over from other donors' samples. Sequencing input: naive CD4+ T cells from PBMCs. Subset: CD45RA+ positively selected. DNA of the CDR3: TGCGCCAGCAGCCCGGGGGGCGGGGCGTCCTATGGCTACACCTTC. Translation: CASSPGGGASYGYTF.